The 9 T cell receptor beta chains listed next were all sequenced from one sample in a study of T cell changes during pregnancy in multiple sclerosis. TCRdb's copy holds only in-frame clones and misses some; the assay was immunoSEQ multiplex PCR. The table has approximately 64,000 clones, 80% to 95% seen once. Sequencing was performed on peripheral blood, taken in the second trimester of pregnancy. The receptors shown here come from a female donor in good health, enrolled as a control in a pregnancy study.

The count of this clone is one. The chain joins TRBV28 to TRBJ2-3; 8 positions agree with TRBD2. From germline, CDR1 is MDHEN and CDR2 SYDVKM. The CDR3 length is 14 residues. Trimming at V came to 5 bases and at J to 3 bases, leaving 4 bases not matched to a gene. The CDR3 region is CASSPAGETDTQYF. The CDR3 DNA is TGTGCCAGCAGTCCAGCGGGAGAAACAGATACGCAGTATTTT.

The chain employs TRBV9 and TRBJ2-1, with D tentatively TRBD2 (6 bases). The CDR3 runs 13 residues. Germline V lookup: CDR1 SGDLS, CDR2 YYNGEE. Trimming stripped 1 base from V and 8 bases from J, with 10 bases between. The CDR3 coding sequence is TGTGCCAGCAGCGTATTGACTAGTCATGAGCAGTTCTTC. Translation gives CASSVLTSHEQFF. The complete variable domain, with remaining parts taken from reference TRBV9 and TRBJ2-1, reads DSGVTQTPKHLITATGQRVTLRCSPRSGDLSVYWYQQSLDQGLQFLIQYYNGEERAKGNILERFSAQQFPDLHSELNLSSLELGDSALYFCASSVLTSHEQFFGPGTRLTVL.

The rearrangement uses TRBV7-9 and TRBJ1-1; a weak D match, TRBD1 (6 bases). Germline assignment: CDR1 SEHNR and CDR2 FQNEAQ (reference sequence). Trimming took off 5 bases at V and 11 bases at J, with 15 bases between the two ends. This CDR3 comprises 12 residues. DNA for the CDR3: TGTGCCAGCAGCCCCGAGGGGGGGAAGGCTTTCTTT. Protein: CASSPEGGKAFF.

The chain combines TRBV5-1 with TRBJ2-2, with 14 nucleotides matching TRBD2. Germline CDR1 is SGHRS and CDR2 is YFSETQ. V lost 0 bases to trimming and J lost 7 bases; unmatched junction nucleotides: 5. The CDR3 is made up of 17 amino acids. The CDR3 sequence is CASSLGLAGGPDGELFF. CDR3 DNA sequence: TGCGCCAGCAGCTTGGGACTAGCGGGGGGGCCTGACGGGGAGCTGTTTTTT.

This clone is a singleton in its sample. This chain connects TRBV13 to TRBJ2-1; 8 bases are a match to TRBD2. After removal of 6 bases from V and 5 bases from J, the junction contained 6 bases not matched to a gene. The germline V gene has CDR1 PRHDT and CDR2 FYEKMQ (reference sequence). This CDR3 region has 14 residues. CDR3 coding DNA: TGTGCCAGCAGGCGACTAGCGCCCCACAATGAGCAGTTCTTC. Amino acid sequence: CASRRLAPHNEQFF.

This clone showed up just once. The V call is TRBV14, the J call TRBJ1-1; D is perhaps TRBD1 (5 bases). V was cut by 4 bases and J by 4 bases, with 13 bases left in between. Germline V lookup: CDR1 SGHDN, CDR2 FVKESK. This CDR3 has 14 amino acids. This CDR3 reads CASSPLLGRTEAFF. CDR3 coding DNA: TGTGCCAGCAGCCCCCTCTTGGGGCGCACTGAAGCTTTCTTT.

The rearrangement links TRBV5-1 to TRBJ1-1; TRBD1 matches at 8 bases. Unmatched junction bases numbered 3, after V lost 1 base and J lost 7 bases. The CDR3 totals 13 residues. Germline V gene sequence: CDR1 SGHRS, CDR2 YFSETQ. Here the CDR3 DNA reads TGCGCCAGCAGCTTGACAGGGGGTCATGAAGCTTTCTTT. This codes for CASSLTGGHEAFF.

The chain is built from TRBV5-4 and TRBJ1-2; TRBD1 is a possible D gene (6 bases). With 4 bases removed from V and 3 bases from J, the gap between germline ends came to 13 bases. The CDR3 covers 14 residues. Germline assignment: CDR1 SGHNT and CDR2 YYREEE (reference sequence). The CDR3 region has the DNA TGTGCCAGCAGCCGCAGGGGTACCGACTATGGCTACACCTTC. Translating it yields CASSRRGTDYGYTF.

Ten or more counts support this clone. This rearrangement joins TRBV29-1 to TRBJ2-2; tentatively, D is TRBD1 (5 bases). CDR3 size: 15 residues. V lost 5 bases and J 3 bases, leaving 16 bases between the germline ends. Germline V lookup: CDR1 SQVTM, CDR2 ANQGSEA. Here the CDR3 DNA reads TGCAGCGTTAGGGGTGGCGAGACCGACACCGGGGAGCTGTTTTTT. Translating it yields CSVRGGETDTGELFF.